The clone carrying this TCR beta chain was seen just once. Its target is unknown. These data come from a study of T cell responses to AZD1222 COVID-19 vaccine. For the study at large: Second doses at about 4 or about 12 weeks were pooled.

In germline, CDR1 is LNHNV, CDR2 YYDKDF (reference sequence). V was cut by 0 bases and J by 7 bases, with 12 bases left in between. This CDR3 spans 14 amino acids. Data came from immunoSEQ multiplex PCR; TCRdb stores just in-frame clones and leaves some out. The sample has about 97,000 clones, around 89% seen once; the top ten hold just under 7.5%. Study-level findings and limits: Two AZD1222 doses significantly raised spike-specific TCR breadth and depth over controls.

This clonotype was obtained from an adult in good health. The rearrangement uses TRBV15 and TRBJ1-2; a weak D match, TRBD1 (5 bases). This specimen consisted of peripheral blood, obtained on day 0 of AZD1222 vaccination. Here the CDR3 DNA reads TGTGCCACCAGCAGAGATCGGTCCGGGGGTGGCTACACCTTC. As protein: CATSRDRSGGGYTF.